One and the same sample provided the 20 T cell receptor beta chains below, sequenced in a study of T cell changes during pregnancy in multiple sclerosis. This table comes from immunoSEQ multiplex PCR, and its TCRdb copy is limited to in-frame clones, with some not included. The profile shows approximately 71,000 clones, about nine tenths of them singletons. Here the sequenced sample was peripheral blood, taken in the second trimester of pregnancy. The receptors derive from a female donor with multiple sclerosis, enrolled in a pregnancy study.

This chain joins TRBV7-2 and TRBJ2-1; maybe TRBD1 (5 bases). Trimming stripped 5 bases from V and 8 bases from J, with 13 bases between. This CDR3 comprises 13 residues. The germline CDR1 and CDR2 sequences are SGHTA and FQGNSA. Here the CDR3 reads CASSPWGSHEQFF. In DNA form, the CDR3 reads TGTGCCAGCAGCCCGTGGGGCAGCCATGAGCAGTTCTTC.

The chain couples TRBV5-4 to TRBJ1-4; TRBD1 matches at 8 bases. CDR1 is SGHNT and CDR2 is YYREEE in the germline V gene (reference sequence). This CDR3 spans 16 amino acids. V was pared by 0 bases and J by 7 bases, with 8 bases of the junction left unmatched. The CDR3 reads CASSLARTGFTEKLFF. CDR3 in DNA: TGTGCCAGCAGCTTGGCCCGGACAGGGTTTACTGAAAAACTGTTTTTT.

The chain employs TRBV7-2 and TRBJ2-1; a weak D match, TRBD2 (6 bases). In germline, CDR1 is SGHTA, CDR2 FQGNSA. Trimming shortened V by 2 bases and J by 7 bases, and 15 bases separated the two germline ends. The CDR3 totals 15 residues. CDR3 sequence (DNA): TGTGCCAGCAGCTTAAGGGAGGCTAGAGGGAATGAGCAGTTCTTC. Translation gives CASSLREARGNEQFF.

As concerns this clone: The same CDR3 is also encoded by other DNA sequences in this sample. The chain uses TRBV7-3 and TRBJ2-1; the match to TRBD2 covers 7 bases. The CDR3 runs 15 residues. The V gene end was trimmed by 2 bases and the J gene end by 3 bases; junction bases not matched to a gene: 4. Looked up from germline, CDR1 is SGHTA and CDR2 is FQGTGA. The CDR3 DNA reads TGTGCCAGCAGCTTACTGGGGGACTACTACAATGAGCAGTTCTTC. It codes for CASSLLGDYYNEQFF. Drawing the rest from reference TRBV7-3 and TRBJ2-1, the complete variable domain is GAGVSQTPSNKVTEKGKYVELRCDPISGHTALYWYRQSLGQGPEFLIYFQGTGAADDSGLPNDRFFAVRPEGSVSTLKIQRTERGDSAVYLCASSLLGDYYNEQFFGPGTRLTVL.

The chain combines TRBV5-5 with TRBJ2-7; 11 nucleotides align to TRBD1. V was pared by 4 bases and J by 5 bases, with 5 bases of the junction left unmatched. This CDR3 region has 14 residues. CDR1 is SGHKS and CDR2 is YYEKEE in the germline V gene (reference sequence). CDR3 protein: CASSRGQGGNEQYF. Here the CDR3 DNA reads TGTGCCAGCAGCCGGGGACAGGGGGGGAACGAGCAGTACTTC.

The chain is built from TRBV2 and TRBJ2-7, with 10 positions matching TRBD2. CDR1 and CDR2 (germline): SNHLY, FYNNEI. The CDR3 has 14 residues. The V and J ends lost 3 bases and 9 bases, in that order; junction bases with no gene match: 8. CDR3 sequence reads: CASSDSSGSSVQYF. In nucleotides, the CDR3 is TGTGCCAGCAGTGACTCTAGCGGGAGTTCAGTGCAGTACTTC.

The chain is built from TRBV7-8 and TRBJ2-1; 15 nucleotides agree with TRBD2. CDR1 and CDR2 from the germline V gene are SGHVS and FQNEAQ. The CDR3 extends over 17 amino acids. J lost 4 bases, V lost 5 bases, and 6 bases had no gene match. The CDR3 DNA is TGTGCCAGCAGCCCTGGACTAGCGGGGGGGCCGTACAATGAGCAGTTCTTC. Translating it yields CASSPGLAGGPYNEQFF.

The chain carries TRBV21-1 and TRBJ2-5; the table's D gene call, TRBD1, was not cross checked with the DNA. TRBV21-1 represents a pseudogene. The CDR3 is 16 amino acids. The CDR3 nucleotides read TGTGCCAGCAGCGGAGGGACAGGGGCAGCTCAAGAGACCCAGTACTTC. Translation: CASSGGTGAAQETQYF.

The CDR3 bases are TGTGCCAGCAAAGGGACTATCCAAGAGACCCAGTACTTC. It translates to CASKGTIQETQYF. The rearrangement joins TRBV2 to TRBJ2-5; 7 nucleotides agree with TRBD2. With 7 bases clipped from V and 1 base from J, the junction kept 3 bases outside the gene matches. CDR3 size: 13 residues. In germline, CDR1 is SNHLY, CDR2 FYNNEI. Using reference TRBV2 and TRBJ2-5 for the parts outside the CDR3, the full variable domain is EPEVTQTPSHQVTQMGQEVILRCVPISNHLYFYWYRQILGQKVEFLVSFYNNEISEKSEIFDDQFSVERPDGSNFTLKIRSTKLEDSAMYFCASKGTIQETQYFGPGTRLLVL.

The chain links TRBV28 to TRBJ2-7; possibly TRBD2 for D (6 bases). Germline CDR1 and CDR2: MDHEN and SYDVKM. V lost 6 bases, J lost 4 bases, and 16 bases lay in between. The CDR3 runs 14 residues. CDR3 in DNA: TGTGCCAGCAGCCCCCCGAGGGGACTGTACGAGCAGTACTTC. Its protein product is CASSPPRGLYEQYF.

The chain couples TRBV7-2 to TRBJ2-1; TRBD1 might be the D (7 bases). Per the germline V gene, CDR1 is SGHTA and CDR2 is FQGNSA. V was clipped by 0 bases and J by 10 bases, with 13 bases between them. The CDR3 length is 14 residues. DNA for the CDR3: TGTGCCAGCAGCTTAGCCAGGGGGGAACGAGAGCAGTTCTTC. Encoded protein: CASSLARGEREQFF.

The chain is built from TRBV9 and TRBJ2-1; TRBD2 matches at 8 bases. Germline values: CDR1 SGDLS, CDR2 YYNGEE. CDR3 length: 15 residues. V lost 1 base and J lost 4; bases outside the gene matches: 4. The DNA of the CDR3 is TGTGCCAGCAGCGTAACCAGCGGGAGATACAATGAGCAGTTCTTC. Translating it yields CASSVTSGRYNEQFF.

The chain links TRBV7-2 to TRBJ2-3; TRBD1 matches at 7 bases. The V gene's germline CDR1 is SGHTA and CDR2 FQGNSA. The V segment lost 6 bases and the J segment 3 bases; nucleotides outside the gene matches: 6. The CDR3 extends over 14 amino acids. The CDR3 region is CASSYRQGTDTQYF. The CDR3 bases are TGTGCCAGCAGTTATCGACAGGGAACAGATACGCAGTATTTT.

The chain joins TRBV10-3 to TRBJ2-3; maybe TRBD2 (6 bases). The germline V and J ends were trimmed by 6 bases and 0 bases, with 16 bases remaining between them. Germline V gene lookup returns CDR1 ENHRY and CDR2 SYGVKD. The CDR3 length is 16 residues. The chain's CDR3 is CAISGGLPSSTDTQYF. DNA for the CDR3: TGTGCCATCAGCGGGGGACTGCCGTCTAGCACAGATACGCAGTATTTT.

This clone came up a few times. V gene TRBV5-6 combines with J gene TRBJ1-1, with a weak D call TRBD1 (5 bases). CDR1 is SGHDT and CDR2 is YYEEEE in the germline V gene. Trimming shortened V by 1 base and J by 3 bases, and 19 bases separated the two germline ends. The CDR3 is 17 amino acids. The CDR3 nucleotides read TGTGCCAGCAGCTTGATGCGGCGGGGACGGATGGACACTGAAGCTTTCTTT. Protein: CASSLMRRGRMDTEAFF. The complete variable domain, with remaining parts taken from reference TRBV5-6 and TRBJ1-1, reads DAGVTQSPTHLIKTRGQQVTLRCSPKSGHDTVSWYQQALGQGPQFIFQYYEEEERQRGNFPDRFSGHQFPNYSSELNVNALLLGDSALYLCASSLMRRGRMDTEAFFGQGTRLTVV.

The genes are TRBV28 and TRBJ2-5, with 11 bases that match TRBD2. Trimming took 5 bases from V and 0 from J; bases not matched to a gene: 5. The CDR3 has 16 residues. CDR1 MDHEN and CDR2 SYDVKM come from the germline V gene. CDR3 DNA sequence: TGTGCCAGCAGTCCTAGGACTAGCGGGTACCAAGAGACCCAGTACTTC. Residues: CASSPRTSGYQETQYF.

The gene calls are TRBV7-8 and TRBJ2-1; 11 bases are a match to TRBD2. There are 19 residues in the CDR3. From germline, CDR1 is SGHVS and CDR2 FQNEAQ. V trimming: 4 bases; J trimming: 0 bases; junction bases outside the gene matches: 11. As DNA, the CDR3 is TGTGCCAGCAGCTCAGCGCAGCTAGCGGGGGGCCCCTCCTACAATGAGCAGTTCTTC. It yields the protein CASSSAQLAGGPSYNEQFF. The full variable domain, completed using reference TRBV7-8 and TRBJ2-1, is GAGVSQSPRYKVAKRGQDVALRCDPISGHVSLFWYQQALGQGPEFLTYFQNEAQLDKSGLPSDRFFAERPEGSVSTLKIQRTQQEDSAVYLCASSSAQLAGGPSYNEQFFGPGTRLTVL.

This clone was picked up one time. The CDR3 loop reads CASSLKAGEGYGYTF. CDR3 in DNA: TGTGCCAGCAGCTTAAAGGCAGGGGAGGGGTATGGCTACACCTTC. J is TRBJ1-2 and V is TRBV7-2; a weak D match, TRBD1 (6 bases). Trimming stripped 2 bases from V and 5 bases from J, with 15 bases between. There are 15 residues in the CDR3. Germline assignment: CDR1 SGHTA and CDR2 FQGNSA. Using reference TRBV7-2 and TRBJ1-2 for the parts outside the CDR3, the full variable domain is GAGVSQSPSNKVTEKGKDVELRCDPISGHTALYWYRQSLGQGLEFLIYFQGNSAPDKSGLPSDRFSAERTGGSVSTLTIQRTQQEDSAVYLCASSLKAGEGYGYTFGSGTRLTVV.

The genes are TRBV30 and TRBJ2-2; D is ambiguous. Between the trimmed V and J ends, which lost 2 bases and 7 bases, there was a span of 14 bases. CDR1 and CDR2 (germline): GTSNPN, SVGIG (reference sequence). The CDR3 consists of 14 residues. CDR3 sequence (DNA): TGTGCCTGGAGTTCTCATACCTCAGGCGGGGAGCTGTTTTTT. This encodes CAWSSHTSGGELFF.

The chain couples TRBV7-6 to TRBJ1-2; 8 positions agree with TRBD1. V dropped 1 base and J dropped 8; count of bases not matched to a gene: 6. Germline V gene lookup returns CDR1 SGHVS and CDR2 FNYEAQ. The CDR3 totals 14 residues. CDR3 coding DNA: TGTGCCAGCAGCTTAGGCCAGGGGGCGAGCGGCTACACCTTC. This gives the protein CASSLGQGASGYTF.